Presented here are 31 T cell receptor beta chains from one specimen sequenced in a study of OX40 agonist ivuxolimab in advanced cancers. The library relied on the immunoSEQ multiplex PCR assay. The source is immuneACCESS, and TCRdb retained only in-frame sequences with V and J called. Part of the clones is not carried over; for the studies checked, unresolved V genes explain less than half of this, and the remainder is unexplained. This sample lists around 14,000 clones; 80% were detected once. Together, the top ten hold roughly 19% of the sample. The specimen comprised CD4+ or CD8+ T cells sorted from blood, sampled in a trial of the OX40 agonist ivuxolimab. Receptors were obtained from an adult with an advanced solid tumor such as melanoma, head and neck, liver or kidney cancer.

The chain employs TRBV28 and TRBJ2-6; D gene uncertain. CDR1 is MDHEN and CDR2 is SYDVKM in the germline V gene. The V end was cut by 9 bases, the J end by 0 bases, with 9 bases between. This CDR3 region has 14 residues. The CDR3 here is CASRYYSGANVLTF. Written as DNA, the CDR3 is TGTGCCAGTAGATACTACTCTGGGGCCAACGTCCTGACTTTC.

This chain uses TRBV28 with TRBJ1-1; the D gene is possibly TRBD1 (5 bases). The V end was cut by 4 bases, the J end by 2 bases, with 8 bases between. Germline CDR1 reads MDHEN; CDR2 reads SYDVKM. CDR3 length: 13 amino acids. The CDR3 region is CASSWGSNTEAFF. The CDR3 coding sequence is TGTGCCAGCAGTTGGGGCAGCAACACTGAAGCTTTCTTT. Supplemented by reference TRBV28 and TRBJ1-1, the full variable domain reads DVKVTQSSRYLVKRTGEKVFLECVQDMDHENMFWYRQDPGLGLRLIYFSYDVKMKEKGDIPEGYSVSREKKERFSLILESASTNQTSMYLCASSWGSNTEAFFGQGTRLTVV.

The rearrangement joins TRBV27 to TRBJ2-7; the D gene is possibly TRBD2 (6 bases). V was shortened by 4 bases and J by 3 bases, with 10 bases between the two germline ends. This CDR3 has 13 residues. The germline gives CDR1 MNHEY, CDR2 SMNVEV (reference sequence). The CDR3 nucleotides are TGTGCCAGCAGTTGGGGGGAGAACTACGAGCAGTACTTC. Its translation: CASSWGENYEQYF.

The genes are TRBV28 and TRBJ2-7, with 8 bases fitting TRBD1. CDR3 length: 13 residues. CDR1 and CDR2 from the germline V gene are MDHEN and SYDVKM. With V trimmed by 4 bases and J by 5 bases, 4 bases remained unmatched. CDR3 sequence (DNA): TGTGCCAGCAGTTCGGACAGGGCCAACGAGCAGTACTTC. It is translated as CASSSDRANEQYF.

J is TRBJ2-2 and V is TRBV5-4; D gene ambiguous. Trimming took 0 bases from V and 3 from J, leaving 6 bases between them. Per germline, CDR1 SGHNT and CDR2 YYREEE (reference sequence). The CDR3 extends over 14 amino acids. The CDR3 here is CASSLVRHTGELFF. The CDR3 bases are TGTGCCAGCAGCTTGGTGAGGCACACCGGGGAGCTGTTTTTT.

This chain connects TRBV27 to TRBJ2-1, with 10 bases matching TRBD2. Germline values: CDR1 MNHEY, CDR2 SMNVEV (reference sequence). The CDR3 is made up of 18 amino acids. Trimming took 4 bases from V and 2 from J; bases not matched to a gene: 11. CDR3 loop: CASSYSASGSGAYNEQFF. The CDR3 coding sequence is TGTGCCAGCAGTTACTCGGCTAGCGGGAGTGGTGCCTACAATGAGCAGTTCTTC.

The chain employs TRBV6-6 and TRBJ1-1; D possibly corresponds to TRBD1 (5 bases). Germline CDR1 MNHNY, CDR2 SVGAGI (reference sequence). The CDR3 sequence is 15 residues long. V was clipped by 6 bases and J by 0 bases, with 14 bases between them. CDR3 sequence (DNA): TGTGCCAGCAGCTTGGGACCCTTGATGAACACTGAAGCTTTCTTT. This translates into CASSLGPLMNTEAFF.

The chain couples TRBV7-8 to TRBJ1-2, with 7 bases identical to TRBD1. Trimming took 3 bases from V and 2 from J; bases not matched to a gene: 12. From germline, CDR1 is SGHVS and CDR2 FQNEAQ. The CDR3 loop spans 17 amino acids. The CDR3: CASSFQKPGQRNYGYTF. The CDR3 DNA reads as TGTGCCAGCAGCTTCCAGAAGCCGGGACAGAGAAACTATGGCTACACCTTC.

The CDR3 DNA sequence: TGTGCCAGCAGCTTAGAGGCCTTTTACAGTAGTGGGGAGACCCAGTACTTC. Its translation: CASSLEAFYSSGETQYF. The rearrangement joins TRBV7-6 to TRBJ2-5; unclear D gene. V was cut by 1 base and J by 5 bases, with 20 bases left in between. Per germline, CDR1 SGHVS and CDR2 FNYEAQ. This CDR3 spans 17 amino acids.

The chain employs TRBV4-2 and TRBJ2-7; 10 bases align to TRBD1. Germline-derived CDR1 and CDR2 are LGHNA and YNFKEQ. Trimming took 5 bases from V and 3 from J; bases not matched to a gene: 7. CDR3 length: 15 residues. CDR3 sequence (DNA): TGTGCCAGCAGCTGGAACCGGGACAGGGGCTACGAGCAGTACTTC. Residues: CASSWNRDRGYEQYF.

By share of the sample, this clone is medium-sized. The rearrangement joins TRBV6-1 to TRBJ1-5; D gene unclear. This CDR3 is built from 12 residues. In germline, CDR1 is MNHNS, CDR2 SASEGT. V was clipped by 6 bases and J by 1 base, with 4 bases between them. CDR3 sequence: CASRESNQPQHF. DNA of the CDR3: TGTGCCAGCAGAGAAAGCAATCAGCCCCAGCATTTT.

The rearrangement joins TRBV7-8 to TRBJ2-6, with D unclear. Germline assignment: CDR1 SGHVS and CDR2 FQNEAQ. The CDR3 contains 19 residues. V shed 5 bases and J shed 5 bases, with 25 bases lying between them. The CDR3 nucleotides are TGTGCCAGCAGCATGCTGTGTTCAGCTCAACAAAGTCGGGCCAACGTCCTGACTTTC. Amino acids: CASSMLCSAQQSRANVLTF.

In its sample, this clone was seen once. For the CDR3, the DNA is TGTGCCAGCAGTTGGATAAGCAATGAGCAGTTCTTC. This encodes CASSWISNEQFF. J is TRBJ2-1 and V is TRBV6-5; D is unclear. Per the germline V gene, CDR1 is MNHEY and CDR2 is SVGAGI. V lost 4 bases to trimming and J lost 6 bases, with 7 bases between them. This CDR3 has 12 amino acids.

The CDR3 here is CASSLVSGVQETQYF. The CDR3 DNA sequence: TGTGCCAGCAGCTTAGTTTCCGGGGTTCAAGAGACCCAGTACTTC. The chain links TRBV11-2 to TRBJ2-5; weak D call: TRBD2 (5 bases). CDR1 is SGHAT and CDR2 is FQNNGV in the germline V gene. There are 15 residues in the CDR3. V was cut by 1 base and J by 2 bases, with 11 bases left in between.

The genes are TRBV9 and TRBJ1-2; 8 nucleotides match TRBD1. The germline gives CDR1 SGDLS, CDR2 YYNGEE. Losses at the gene ends were 3 bases for V and 8 bases for J; bases not matched to a gene: 6. The CDR3 sequence is 13 residues long. The chain's CDR3 is CASSADRGGGYTF. The CDR3 DNA follows: TGTGCCAGCAGCGCCGACAGGGGAGGCGGCTACACCTTC.

The chain carries TRBV6-5 and TRBJ2-7, with D perhaps TRBD2 (7 bases). Germline CDR1 is MNHEY and CDR2 is SVGAGI. Between the trimmed V and J ends, which lost 3 bases and 7 bases, there was a span of 13 bases. There are 13 residues in the CDR3. The CDR3 sequence is CASSYFAGAEQYF. CDR3 coding DNA: TGTGCCAGCAGTTATTTCGCGGGGGCAGAGCAGTACTTC.

The J gene is TRBJ2-7, the V gene TRBV9; 10 bases align to TRBD2. With 3 bases clipped from V and 3 bases from J, the junction kept 6 bases outside the gene matches. The CDR3 extends over 15 amino acids. The V gene's germline CDR1 is SGDLS and CDR2 YYNGEE. CDR3 bases: TGTGCCAGCAGCGATAAGCCTAGCGGGAGCTACGAGCAGTACTTC. It specifies CASSDKPSGSYEQYF.

CDR3 DNA sequence: TGTGCCAGCGCTTGGTTTGGGGGCCAGTACGAGCAGTACTTC. This codes for CASAWFGGQYEQYF. The chain links TRBV5-4 to TRBJ2-7, with a possible D match to TRBD1 (6 bases). V was trimmed by 7 bases and J by 4 bases, leaving 18 bases between them. There are 14 residues in the CDR3. CDR1 is SGHNT and CDR2 is YYREEE in the germline V gene (reference sequence).

By proportion, this clone is medium-sized. CDR3 in DNA: TGCGCCAGCAGCCAAGGGGGGGGATACCAAGAGACCCAGTACTTC. This codes for CASSQGGGYQETQYF. V is TRBV4-3 and J is TRBJ2-5, with 7 bases identical to TRBD2. The CDR3 has 15 residues. V dropped 1 base and J dropped 0; count of bases not matched to a gene: 2. Germline loops: CDR1 LGHNA, CDR2 YSLEER.

J is TRBJ2-5 and V is TRBV7-2; D may correspond to TRBD1 or TRBD2 (5 bases each). Germline CDR1 and CDR2: SGHTA and FQGNSA. The V end was cut by 7 bases, the J end by 1 base, with 13 bases between. This CDR3 spans 14 amino acids. The CDR3 DNA reads as TGTGCCAGCATGACGCCGGGACCCCAAGAGACCCAGTACTTC. Its protein product is CASMTPGPQETQYF.

The chain joins TRBV13 to TRBJ2-3; D not resolved. The CDR3 contains 12 residues. Germline V gene sequence: CDR1 PRHDT, CDR2 FYEKMQ (reference sequence). V was trimmed by 0 bases and J by 9 bases, leaving 7 bases between them. CDR3 residues: CASSLGHRTQYF. In DNA, the CDR3 is TGTGCCAGCAGCTTAGGCCATCGAACGCAGTATTTT.

The chain couples TRBV7-9 to TRBJ2-1; 7 nucleotides align to TRBD2. The CDR3 loop spans 16 amino acids. V lost 7 bases and J lost 0; bases outside the gene matches: 9. Germline V gene sequence: CDR1 SEHNR, CDR2 FQNEAQ (reference sequence). CDR3 sequence reads: CASIPLSGDSYNEQFF. The CDR3 DNA follows: TGTGCCAGCATCCCTCTCAGCGGGGACTCCTACAATGAGCAGTTCTTC.

The chain uses TRBV4-2 and TRBJ1-2; possible D gene TRBD1, 5 bases. Trimming removed 4 bases from V and 4 bases from J, with 7 bases in between. Germline CDR1 reads LGHNA; CDR2 reads YNFKEQ. The CDR3 totals 12 residues. CDR3 amino acids: CASSLDSYGYTF. The CDR3 nucleotides are TGTGCCAGCAGCCTAGACAGCTATGGCTACACCTTC.

This clone was seen only a few times. The rearrangement joins TRBV7-9 to TRBJ2-7, with TRBD1 as a possible D gene (5 bases). Deletions cut 8 bases from V and 6 bases from J, with 14 bases between. Per germline, CDR1 SEHNR and CDR2 FQNEAQ (reference sequence). The CDR3 spans 12 residues. In DNA, the CDR3 is TGTGCCAGCTCCCAGGGAATAGGCGAGCAGTACTTC. Amino acid sequence: CASSQGIGEQYF.

The chain carries TRBV28 and TRBJ2-2; D gene unclear. V shed 2 bases and J shed 5 bases, with 3 bases lying between them. Germline CDR1 and CDR2: MDHEN and SYDVKM. CDR3 length: 12 amino acids. CDR3 coding DNA: TGTGCCAGCAGTTTAACGACCGGGGAGCTGTTTTTT. This codes for CASSLTTGELFF. Based on the CDR3 plus reference TRBV28 and TRBJ2-2, the full variable domain is DVKVTQSSRYLVKRTGEKVFLECVQDMDHENMFWYRQDPGLGLRLIYFSYDVKMKEKGDIPEGYSVSREKKERFSLILESASTNQTSMYLCASSLTTGELFFGEGSRLTVL.

V usage is TRBV7-8 and J usage is TRBJ2-2; maybe TRBD2 (6 bases). Germline V gene lookup returns CDR1 SGHVS and CDR2 FQNEAQ. The CDR3 length is 15 residues. The V and J ends lost 5 bases and 4 bases respectively, with 14 bases between them. CDR3 residues: CASSLGTPTTGELFF. CDR3 nucleotides: TGTGCCAGCAGCCTAGGGACTCCAACCACCGGGGAGCTGTTTTTT.

The J gene is TRBJ1-2, the V gene TRBV28; no clear D gene. In germline, CDR1 is MDHEN, CDR2 SYDVKM. CDR3 length: 17 amino acids. The V gene lost 8 bases and the J gene lost 2 bases, with 24 bases spanning the gap. The CDR3 nucleotides are TGTGCCAGCGAGTTTGGCGCCAACCCTCCCTGGAACTATGGCTACACCTTC. This translates into CASEFGANPPWNYGYTF.

V and J are TRBV7-2 and TRBJ2-7, with 8 bases identical to TRBD1. The V and J ends lost 5 bases and 2 bases, in that order; junction bases with no gene match: 8. From germline, CDR1 is SGHTA and CDR2 FQGNSA. The CDR3 is 15 residues long. The CDR3 loop reads CASSPRTGFTYEQYF. CDR3 coding DNA: TGTGCCAGCAGCCCCCGGACAGGGTTCACCTACGAGCAGTACTTC.

This clone was detected only a few times. V is TRBV6-5 and J is TRBJ2-7; 7 bases fit TRBD2. V lost 4 bases, J lost 6 bases, and 6 bases stayed unmatched. The CDR3 totals 13 residues. Germline V gene lookup returns CDR1 MNHEY and CDR2 SVGAGI. The CDR3 region is CASSWWEGFEQYF. Here the CDR3 DNA reads TGTGCCAGCAGTTGGTGGGAGGGATTCGAGCAGTACTTC.

The chain links TRBV6-5 to TRBJ2-5; perhaps TRBD1 as D (6 bases). Germline V gene data show CDR1 as MNHEY and CDR2 as SVGAGI. The CDR3 contains 15 residues. The ends were cut back, 5 bases at V and 1 base at J, with 14 bases in the middle. CDR3 in amino acids: CASSQVGTLQETQYF. Written as DNA, the CDR3 is TGTGCCAGCAGTCAAGTGGGGACACTCCAAGAGACCCAGTACTTC.

As regards this clone: One end of the junction fails to match germline, which may point to a read error. V usage is TRBV5-4 and J usage is TRBJ2-7, with 8 bases that match TRBD1. Germline V CDR1 and CDR2: SGHNT, YYREEE (reference sequence). The CDR3 runs to 15 residues. The CDR3 sequence: CASSQTGTGYYEQYF. In DNA, the CDR3 is TGCGCCAGCAGCCAAACTGGGACAGGATACTACGAGCAGTACTTC.